This T cell receptor (beta chain) was recorded in a study of cytomegalovirus exposure and HLA in healthy donors. Germline V gene sequence: CDR1 SNHLY, CDR2 FYNNEI. There are 14 residues in the CDR3. After removal of 9 bases from V and 4 bases from J, the junction contained 8 bases not matched to a gene. Use of 60 Vbeta and 13 Jbeta primers characterized the PCR. The repertoire was sequenced with immunoSEQ multiplex PCR; TCRdb's copy has only in-frame clones and lacks some. The table includes about 270,000 clones, roughly two thirds detected once. The V call is TRBV2, the J call TRBJ2-5; TRBD2 matches at 10 bases. Source material: PBMCs. The clonotype was recovered from a female donor in good health and CMV-seronegative. CDR3 residues: CASSIGTSVETQYF. In DNA, the CDR3 is TGTGCCAGTTCTATCGGGACTAGCGTAGAGACCCAGTACTTC.